This T cell receptor (beta chain) comes out of a study of CD8+ T cells in alopecia areata. Germline CDR1 and CDR2: SGHRS and YFSETQ. The CDR3 sequence is 17 residues long. Unmatched junction bases numbered 12, after V lost 2 bases and J lost 6 bases. It was for five patients that CD4+ cells were sorted into CD25+CD127- cells. Following extraction, RNA underwent reverse transcription to cDNA, which served as the sequencing template. Only in-frame clones appear in the TCRdb table, and some are missing; sequencing was by immunoSEQ multiplex PCR. This table holds approximately 13,000 clones, approximately 53% found once.

The V gene is TRBV5-1, the J gene TRBJ2-2, with 8 bases identical to TRBD1. The sequenced sample was CD4+ Tregs sorted from blood. The sequence was obtained from a human donor with alopecia areata. CDR3 nucleotide sequence: TGCGCCAGCAGCTTATACGGACAGGGTACATTCGCCGGGGAGCTGTTTTTT. It yields the protein CASSLYGQGTFAGELFF.